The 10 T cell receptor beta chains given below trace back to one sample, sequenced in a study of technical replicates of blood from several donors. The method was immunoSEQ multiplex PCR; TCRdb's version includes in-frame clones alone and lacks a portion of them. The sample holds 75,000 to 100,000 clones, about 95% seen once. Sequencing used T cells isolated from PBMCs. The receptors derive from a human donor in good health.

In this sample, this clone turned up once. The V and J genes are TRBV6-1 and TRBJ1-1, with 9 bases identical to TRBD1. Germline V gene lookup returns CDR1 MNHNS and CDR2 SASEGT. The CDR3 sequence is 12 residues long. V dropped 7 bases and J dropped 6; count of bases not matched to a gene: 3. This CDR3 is CASKQGASEAFF. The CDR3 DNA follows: TGTGCCAGCAAACAGGGGGCCTCTGAAGCTTTCTTT.

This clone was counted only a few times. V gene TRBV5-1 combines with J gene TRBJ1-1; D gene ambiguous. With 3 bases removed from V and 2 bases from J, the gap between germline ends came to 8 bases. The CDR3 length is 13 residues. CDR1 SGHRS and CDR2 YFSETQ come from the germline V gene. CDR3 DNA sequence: TGCGCCAGCAGCTCCCTCGGTAACACTGAAGCTTTCTTT. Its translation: CASSSLGNTEAFF.

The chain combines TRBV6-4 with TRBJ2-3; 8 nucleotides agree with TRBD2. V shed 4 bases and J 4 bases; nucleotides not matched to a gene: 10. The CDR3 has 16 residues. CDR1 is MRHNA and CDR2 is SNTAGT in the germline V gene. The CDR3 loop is CASSGEREGQADTQYF. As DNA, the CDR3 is TGTGCCAGCAGTGGAGAACGGGAGGGCCAAGCAGATACGCAGTATTTT.

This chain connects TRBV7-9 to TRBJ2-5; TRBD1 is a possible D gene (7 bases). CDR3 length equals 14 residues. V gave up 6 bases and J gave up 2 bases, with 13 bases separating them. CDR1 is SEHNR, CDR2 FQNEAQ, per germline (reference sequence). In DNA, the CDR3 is TGTGCCAGCAGGCAGCCAGGGGGGCAAGAGACCCAGTACTTC. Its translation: CASRQPGGQETQYF.

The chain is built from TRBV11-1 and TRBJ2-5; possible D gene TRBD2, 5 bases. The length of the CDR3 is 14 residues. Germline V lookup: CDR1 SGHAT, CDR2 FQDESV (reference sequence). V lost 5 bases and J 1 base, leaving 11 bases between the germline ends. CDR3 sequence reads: CASSRGPTQETQYF. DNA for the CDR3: TGTGCCAGCAGCCGCGGGCCGACCCAAGAGACCCAGTACTTC.

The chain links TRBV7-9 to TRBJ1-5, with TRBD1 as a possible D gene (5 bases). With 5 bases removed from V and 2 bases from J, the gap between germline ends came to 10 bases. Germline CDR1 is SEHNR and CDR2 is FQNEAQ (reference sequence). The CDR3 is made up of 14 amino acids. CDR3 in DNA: TGTGCCAGCAGCCAGACAGTGGGCAATCAGCCCCAGCATTTT. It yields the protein CASSQTVGNQPQHF.

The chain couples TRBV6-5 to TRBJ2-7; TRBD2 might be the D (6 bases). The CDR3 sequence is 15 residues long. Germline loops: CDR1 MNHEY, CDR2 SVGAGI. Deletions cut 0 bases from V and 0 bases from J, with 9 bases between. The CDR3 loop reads CASSYSDYTSYEQYF. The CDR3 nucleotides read TGTGCCAGCAGTTACTCGGACTATACCTCCTACGAGCAGTACTTC.

This CDR3 reads CATSRELGGTEAFF. The CDR3 nucleotides are TGTGCCACCAGCAGAGAGTTGGGGGGCACTGAAGCTTTCTTT. This chain joins TRBV15 and TRBJ1-1, with D tentatively TRBD1 (5 bases). Germline CDR1 is LNHNV and CDR2 is YYDKDF (reference sequence). This CDR3 contains 14 residues. Deletions cut 0 bases from V and 4 bases from J, with 9 bases between.

CDR3 amino acids: CASSYISRGSNEQFF. CDR3 coding DNA: TGTGCCAGCAGCTACATTTCTAGGGGCTCCAATGAGCAGTTCTTC. The V gene is TRBV13, the J gene TRBJ2-1; D perhaps matches TRBD1 (5 bases). V lost 4 bases, J lost 6 bases, and 16 bases lay in between. The CDR3 sequence is 15 residues long. The germline CDR1 and CDR2 sequences are PRHDT and FYEKMQ (reference sequence).

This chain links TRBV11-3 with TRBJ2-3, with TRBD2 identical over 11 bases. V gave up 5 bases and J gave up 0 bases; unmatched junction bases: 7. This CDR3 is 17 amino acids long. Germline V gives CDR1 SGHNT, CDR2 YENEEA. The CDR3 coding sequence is TGTGCCAGCAGCGTCGGGACTAGCGGAGTTAGCACAGATACGCAGTATTTT. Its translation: CASSVGTSGVSTDTQYF.